This T cell receptor beta chain was documented in a study of T cells after yellow fever vaccination. Study-level information: With SMART-Seq v4 Ultra Low Input, the fractions containing low cell numbers were prepared.

Study-level findings and limits: Some clonotypes were seen in both the CD4 and the CD8 compartments. These made up a small share and likely arose from convergent recombination. Secondary responses were weaker yet peaked faster, day 5 versus 15. Within FACS-sorted repertoires, abundant clonotypes contaminating from the bulk population could be present.

CDR1 MNHNY and CDR2 SVGAGI come from the germline V gene (reference sequence). The CDR3 extends over 15 amino acids. V was trimmed by 8 bases and J by 0 bases, leaving 14 bases between them. TCRdb reprocessed the 5' RACE reads via MiXCR and lists one record per CDR3 protein. The repertoire holds 250,000 to 300,000 distinct CDR3 sequences, with approximately 10% as singletons. With respect to this clonotype: Its cognate antigen is unknown.

This chain connects TRBV6-6 to TRBJ1-3; D is possibly TRBD1 (6 bases). The clonotype was recovered from a man in his late teens or twenties who received the YFV17D yellow fever vaccine. This sample comprised CD4+ T cells sorted from PBMCs, obtained 5 days after the yellow fever booster vaccination. This CDR3 reads CASGLGAFSGNTIYF. The CDR3 nucleotides read TGTGCCAGCGGCCTGGGGGCCTTCTCTGGAAACACCATATATTTT.